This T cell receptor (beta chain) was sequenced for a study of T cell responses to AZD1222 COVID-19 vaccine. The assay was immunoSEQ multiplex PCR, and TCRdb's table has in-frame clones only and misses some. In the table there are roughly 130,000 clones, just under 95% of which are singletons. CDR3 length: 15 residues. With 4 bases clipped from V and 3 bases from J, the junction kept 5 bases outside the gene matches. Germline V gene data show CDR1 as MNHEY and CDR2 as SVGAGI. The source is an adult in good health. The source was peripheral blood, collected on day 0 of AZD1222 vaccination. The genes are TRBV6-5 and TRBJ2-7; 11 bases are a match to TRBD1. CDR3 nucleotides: TGTGCCAGCAGTTCGGGGACAGGGGGTTTCTACGAGCAGTACTTC. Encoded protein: CASSSGTGGFYEQYF.